In its sample, the clone carrying this TCR beta chain was seen a few times. What it binds is not known. The V gene's germline CDR1 is MNHEY and CDR2 SVGAGI. V lost 4 bases and J lost 8, with 18 bases in between. The CDR3 is 16 residues long. Only in-frame clones appear in the TCRdb table, and some are missing; sequencing was by immunoSEQ multiplex PCR. The sample yields 20,000 to 25,000 clones, 75% to 80% seen once. This record comes from a study of early stage breast cancer tumors. At the level of the study: Average read coverage per sample was roughly 9.7-fold.

Study outcomes and limitations: In most of the 16 patients, blood comparison separated tumor from normal breast. Tumors had approximately 2.5-fold higher T cell density than normal breast.

The sequencing sample was made of blood. The sequence was collected from a person aged 55 to 70 with breast cancer. The chain recombines TRBV6-5 with TRBJ1-6; tentatively, D is TRBD1 (6 bases). The CDR3 DNA follows: TGTGCCAGCAGTTTCTACGGGGGCAGTGCCCATTCACCCCTCCACTTT. This codes for CASSFYGGSAHSPLHF.